This T cell receptor (beta chain) originates from a study of blood T cell repertoires in COVID-19. On the study more broadly: Spain, Italy and the United States supplied samples that represented acute and convalescent COVID-19. The analysed material was cDNA or gDNA that came from T cells, B-cell-depleted T cells, or PBMCs.

Per the study methods: Reference gene primer amplification in the assay estimated nucleated cell counts. Sequencing used immunoSEQ multiplex PCR; TCRdb keeps in-frame clones, though not all of them. The V and J calls and clone size come from that table; D and trimming were worked out from the DNA. Here the sample spans about 220,000 clones, 80% being singletons. Trimming shortened V by 2 bases and J by 8 bases, and 10 bases separated the two germline ends. The CDR3 runs to 13 residues. In germline, CDR1 is MNHEY, CDR2 SVGAGI. The sequence was obtained from a human donor in a cohort sampled during active COVID-19. Sequencing was performed on peripheral blood. J is TRBJ2-1 and V is TRBV6-5; a weak D match, TRBD1 (5 bases). CDR3 region: CASSYPDKHEQFF. DNA of the CDR3: TGTGCCAGCAGTTACCCGGACAAGCATGAGCAGTTCTTC.